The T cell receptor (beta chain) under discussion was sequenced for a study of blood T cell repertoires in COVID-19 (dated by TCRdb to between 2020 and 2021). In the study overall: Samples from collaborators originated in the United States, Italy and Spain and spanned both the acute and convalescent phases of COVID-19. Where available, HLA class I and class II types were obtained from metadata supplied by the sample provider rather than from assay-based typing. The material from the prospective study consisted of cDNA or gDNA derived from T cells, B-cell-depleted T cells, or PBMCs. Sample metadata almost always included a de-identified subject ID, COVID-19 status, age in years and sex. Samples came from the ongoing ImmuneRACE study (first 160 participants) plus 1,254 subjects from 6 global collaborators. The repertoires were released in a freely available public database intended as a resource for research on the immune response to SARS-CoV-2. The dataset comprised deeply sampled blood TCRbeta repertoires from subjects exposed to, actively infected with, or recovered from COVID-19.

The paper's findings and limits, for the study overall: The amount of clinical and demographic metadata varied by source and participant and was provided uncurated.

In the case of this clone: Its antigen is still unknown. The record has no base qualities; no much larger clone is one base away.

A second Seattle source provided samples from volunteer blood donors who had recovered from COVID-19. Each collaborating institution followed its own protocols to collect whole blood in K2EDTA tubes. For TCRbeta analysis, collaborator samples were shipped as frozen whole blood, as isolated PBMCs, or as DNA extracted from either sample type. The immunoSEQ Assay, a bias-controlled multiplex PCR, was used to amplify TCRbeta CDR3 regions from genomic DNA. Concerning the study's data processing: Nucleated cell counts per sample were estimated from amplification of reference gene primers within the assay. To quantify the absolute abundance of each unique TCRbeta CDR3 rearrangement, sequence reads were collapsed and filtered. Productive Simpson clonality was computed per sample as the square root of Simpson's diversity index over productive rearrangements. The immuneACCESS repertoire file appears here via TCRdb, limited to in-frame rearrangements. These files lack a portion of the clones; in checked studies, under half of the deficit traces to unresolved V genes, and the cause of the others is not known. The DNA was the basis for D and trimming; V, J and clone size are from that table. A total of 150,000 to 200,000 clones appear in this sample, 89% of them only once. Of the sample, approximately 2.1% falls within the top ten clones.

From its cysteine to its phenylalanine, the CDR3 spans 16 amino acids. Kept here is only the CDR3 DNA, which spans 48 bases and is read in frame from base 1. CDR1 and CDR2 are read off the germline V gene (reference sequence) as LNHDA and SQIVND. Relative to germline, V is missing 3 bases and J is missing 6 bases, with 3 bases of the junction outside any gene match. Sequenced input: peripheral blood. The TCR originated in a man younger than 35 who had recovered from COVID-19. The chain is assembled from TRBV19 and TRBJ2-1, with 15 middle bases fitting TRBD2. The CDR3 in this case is CASSIGLAGGLNEQFF. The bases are TGTGCCAGTAGTATCGGACTAGCGGGAGGGCTCAATGAGCAGTTCTTC. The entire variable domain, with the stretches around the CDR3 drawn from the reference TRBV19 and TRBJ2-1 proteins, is DGGITQSPKYLFRKEGQNVTLSCEQNLNHDAMYWYRQDPGQGLRLIYYSQIVNDFQKGDIAEGYSVSREKKESFPLTVTSAQKNPTAFYLCASSIGLAGGLNEQFFGPGTRLTVL.